The subject of this entry is one TCR beta chain. This clonotype came up many times. Its cognate antigen has yet to be identified. The record has no base qualities; no much larger clone is one base away. Sequencing was performed on an Illumina NovaSeq 6000. cDNA libraries for TCRalpha and TCRbeta were prepared by 5'RACE using constant-segment primers, with sample barcodes and unique molecular identifiers added. RNA was extracted from every sample with Trizol reagent. Libraries were amplified in two PCR steps, with a second sample barcode and Illumina TruSeq adapters added in the second step. Libraries were sequenced on an Illumina NovaSeq with 2 x 150 bp paired-end reads. The study's processing was this. Reads were demultiplexed and collapsed into UMI-guided consensus sequences with migec v1.2.7. Using mixcr v2.1.11, UMI consensuses were aligned to TRA and TRB V and J templates and then assembled into clonotypes. A clonotype was counted as expanded or contracted only when both edgeR and NoisET called the clonotype significant, with the noise models trained on biological replicates. For edgeR calls, a false discovery rate-adjusted p below 0.01 and a log2 fold-change threshold of 1 were applied. PCA with hierarchical clustering of max-normalized trajectories of the 1000 most abundant clonotypes was used as exploratory dynamics analysis. Separately sequenced CD4+ and CD8+ repertoires were used to assign the CD4 or CD8 phenotype of responding clones. The raw public reads went through TCRdb reprocessing: fastp at Q25, MiXCR clone calling, in-frame beta chains kept. Every distinct CDR3 protein forms one entry, paired with its most common genes and DNA. The V and J calls follow TCRdb's processing rather than the paper's. The sample profile shows 550,000 to 700,000 distinct CDR3 sequences; around 17% of them were found once. The ten largest clones take up about 12% of the sample.

This specimen belongs to a study of T-cell memory formation after mild COVID-19 (dated by TCRdb to about 2021). Regarding the complete study: TCR sequence clusters from the two donors were found to be largely donor specific. T-cell clones expanding and contracting after mild COVID-19 in a couple of donors were tracked by longitudinal TCRalpha and TCRbeta repertoire sequencing. The cohort comprised two young, previously healthy adult volunteers, one female and one male. Points the paper makes about the study in general: The study included only a couple of mild cases, and larger cohorts that include severe cases with pre-infection samples were judged to be necessary. SARS-CoV-2 specificity of the second-wave clones peaking on day 37 was not confirmed. Balanced CD4/CD8 phenotypes were observed for clones contracting from day 15 to 85, whereas a bias towards CD4+ was observed for a second wave of clones expanding from day 15 to 37. Contracting CD4+ clones were found mainly in CM and EM memory subsets, while CD8+ clones were enriched in EMRA. Some responding clones were detected in pre-infection memory, suggesting pre-existing cross-reactive memory T cells joined the SARS-CoV-2 response.

Ficoll-Paque density gradient centrifugation was used to isolate PBMCs. From a lookup of the germline V gene (reference sequence), CDR1 and CDR2 are DFQATT and SNEGSKA. Here V drops 5 bases and J drops 8 bases, and the junction holds 11 bases not matched to any gene. The CDR3 runs 15 residues from the cysteine to the phenylalanine. Only CDR3 DNA is held: 45 bases, read in frame from base 1. The sequencing sample was made of PBMCs or a T cell subset sorted from them (not recorded which). The sequence is built from TRBV20-1 and TRBJ1-6, and 8 junction bases match TRBD1. The sequence derives from an adult woman who had mild COVID-19 (a few samples of this study predate the infection). The sample titles of this study are shuffled in the database, so cell type and time point are left out; the donor was told from shared clones. The CDR3 sequence is CSASRNRGRDSPLHF. The nucleotide sequence is given as TGCAGTGCTTCCAGAAACAGGGGGAGGGATTCACCCCTCCACTTT.